This passage covers 10 T cell receptor beta chains from one sample sequenced in a study of early T cells in non-severe SARS-CoV-2 infection. One entry per CDR3 protein, called by TCRdb with MiXCR from the 5' RACE reads. This table holds tens of thousands of distinct CDR3 sequences, 8.2% found once. The sequenced sample was whole blood. The source is an adult who was a healthcare worker with PCR-confirmed SARS-CoV-2 infection or an uninfected control (not recorded which).

The chain carries TRBV20-1 and TRBJ2-1; D is ambiguous. The CDR3 runs 12 residues. V shed 1 base and J shed 5 bases, with 6 bases lying between them. The germline V gene has CDR1 DFQATT and CDR2 SNEGSKA (reference sequence). The CDR3 DNA follows: TGCAGTGCTAGAGTTACTCACAATGAGCAGTTCTTC. Translation: CSARVTHNEQFF.

This sequence joins TRBV29-1 and TRBJ2-1; 7 bases align to TRBD1. The germline CDR1 and CDR2 sequences are SQVTM and ANQGSEA. The CDR3 spans 12 residues. With V trimmed by 0 bases and J by 7 bases, 0 bases remained unmatched. The CDR3 bases are TGCAGCGTTGAAGACAGGGGGAATGAGCAGTTCTTC. Its translation: CSVEDRGNEQFF.

This clonotype was counted a few times. The chain is built from TRBV7-9 and TRBJ2-7; TRBD2 agrees at 8 bases. From germline, CDR1 is SEHNR and CDR2 FQNEAQ (reference sequence). V lost 0 bases and J lost 4; bases outside the gene matches: 2. This CDR3 has 14 amino acids. CDR3 region: CASSLASGSYEQYF. DNA of the CDR3: TGTGCCAGCAGCTTAGCCAGCGGGAGTTACGAGCAGTACTTC.

This clonotype was seen at least ten times. The rearrangement uses TRBV5-1 and TRBJ2-3, with 13 bases aligning to TRBD2. Germline loops: CDR1 SGHRS, CDR2 YFSETQ. The CDR3 spans 15 residues. Trimming removed 7 bases from V and 4 bases from J; junction bases left unmatched: 6. The DNA for the CDR3 is TGCGCCAGCGCTGGAGGGACTAGCGGGGCAGATACGCAGTATTTT. This encodes CASAGGTSGADTQYF.

CDR3 bases: TGTGCCAGCAGCTTAGGCGGGGTGGAGCACGAAAAACTGTTTTTT. It codes for CASSLGGVEHEKLFF. This rearrangement joins TRBV7-9 to TRBJ1-4; D call uncertain. The ends were cut back, 1 base at V and 8 bases at J, with 14 bases in the middle. The length of the CDR3 is 15 residues. Germline CDR1 is SEHNR and CDR2 is FQNEAQ (reference sequence). Full variable domain (outside the CDR3, taken from reference TRBV7-9 and TRBJ1-4): DTGVSQNPRHKITKRGQNVTFRCDPISEHNRLYWYRQTLGQGPEFLTYFQNEAQLEKSRLLSDRFSAERPKGSFSTLEIQRTEQGDSAMYLCASSLGGVEHEKLFFGSGTQLSVL.

This clonotype was seen a handful of times. This chain uses TRBV7-2 with TRBJ2-3; 7 positions agree with TRBD1. The germline V gene has CDR1 SGHTA and CDR2 FQGNSA. CDR3 length: 14 amino acids. Losses at the gene ends were 7 bases for V and 3 bases for J; bases not matched to a gene: 7. The CDR3 region is CASKKGGGTDTQYF. The CDR3 coding sequence is TGTGCCAGCAAAAAAGGGGGCGGGACAGATACGCAGTATTTT.

This clonotype appeared a single time. V is TRBV5-1 and J is TRBJ2-2; 10 nucleotides agree with TRBD2. Trimming removed 1 base from V and 8 bases from J; junction bases left unmatched: 14. The CDR3 covers 18 residues. Germline CDR1 and CDR2: SGHRS and YFSETQ. In DNA form, the CDR3 reads TGCGCCAGCAGCTTGCGAGTCCTAGCGGGGGCTTATCGAGGGGAGCTGTTTTTT. This codes for CASSLRVLAGAYRGELFF.

This clonotype was observed at least ten times. The chain uses TRBV5-1 and TRBJ2-1, with a weak D call TRBD2 (6 bases). Germline V gene sequence: CDR1 SGHRS, CDR2 YFSETQ. Trimming stripped 1 base from V and 5 bases from J, with 10 bases between. The CDR3 loop spans 14 amino acids. CDR3 in amino acids: CASSLLRGNNEQFF. CDR3 sequence (DNA): TGCGCCAGCAGCTTGTTGCGGGGTAACAATGAGCAGTTCTTC.

The V and J genes are TRBV5-1 and TRBJ2-7, with 7 bases that match TRBD2. Trimming removed 2 bases from V and 3 bases from J; junction bases left unmatched: 5. This CDR3 region has 14 residues. The germline gives CDR1 SGHRS, CDR2 YFSETQ. CDR3 region: CASSFGGGNYEQYF. In nucleotides, the CDR3 is TGCGCCAGCAGCTTCGGCGGGGGTAACTACGAGCAGTACTTC.

This clonotype was counted ten times or more. V is TRBV5-1 and J is TRBJ1-1; D is ambiguous. The CDR3 runs to 13 residues. In germline, CDR1 is SGHRS, CDR2 YFSETQ. V was shortened by 2 bases and J by 1 base, with 6 bases between the two germline ends. CDR3 coding DNA: TGCGCCAGCAGCTTCCAAGAGAACACTGAAGCTTTCTTT. Translation gives CASSFQENTEAFF.